This T cell receptor beta chain emerged from a study of blood T cells in healthy people across ages. Study-wide findings and caveats: Researchers said unsorted PBMCs prevented a conclusive naive versus antigen-experienced comparison.

Germline CDR1 MNHNS, CDR2 SASEGT. V lost 0 bases, J lost 4 bases, and 7 bases lay in between. The CDR3 runs 14 residues. Together with a sample-barcoded 5' primer, a J-beta primer mix was included in a second PCR lasting about 6 to 11 cycles. Each cDNA molecule was tagged by a template-switch adaptor with 12 random nucleotides. A single record per CDR3 protein comes from TCRdb applying MiXCR to the 5' RACE reads. The table lists hundreds of thousands of distinct CDR3 sequences, 56% of them singletons. Notes on this clonotype: What it binds is unknown.

Total RNA was extracted at no less than 6 micrograms per sample. Sequencing was carried out using blood. This chain links TRBV6-1 with TRBJ2-1; D not certain. The sequence was obtained from a man aged 35 to 55 in good health. The CDR3 coding sequence is TGTGCCAGCAGTGAAGCTTACGGGTACAATGAGCAGTTCTTC. Protein: CASSEAYGYNEQFF.